There are a few counts of the clone carrying this TCR beta chain. Its target is unknown. The data stem from a study of response to subunit inactivated influenza vaccine. TCRdb recomputed calls from the RT-PCR reads with MiXCR, one row per CDR3 protein. Of approximately 680,000 distinct CDR3 sequences detected, more than 15% appear once; the ten largest clones hold around 10%. Points from the study as a whole: After each seasonal influenza vaccination, few new T cells are recruited, the authors suggested.

The sample in question was PBMCs from blood, obtained approximately 13 days after vaccination. The TCR sequence derives from a man aged 50-59 years who received an inactivated influenza vaccine.

CDR3 protein: CASSLLRGGPDTQYF. As DNA, the CDR3 is TGTGCCAGCAGCTTGCTGCGGGGGGGCCCAGATACGCAGTATTTT. The rearrangement uses TRBV5-6 and TRBJ2-3, with TRBD2 matching 9 bases. The CDR3 loop spans 15 amino acids. After removal of 1 base from V and 4 bases from J, the junction contained 4 bases not matched to a gene. The V gene's germline CDR1 is SGHDT and CDR2 YYEEEE.